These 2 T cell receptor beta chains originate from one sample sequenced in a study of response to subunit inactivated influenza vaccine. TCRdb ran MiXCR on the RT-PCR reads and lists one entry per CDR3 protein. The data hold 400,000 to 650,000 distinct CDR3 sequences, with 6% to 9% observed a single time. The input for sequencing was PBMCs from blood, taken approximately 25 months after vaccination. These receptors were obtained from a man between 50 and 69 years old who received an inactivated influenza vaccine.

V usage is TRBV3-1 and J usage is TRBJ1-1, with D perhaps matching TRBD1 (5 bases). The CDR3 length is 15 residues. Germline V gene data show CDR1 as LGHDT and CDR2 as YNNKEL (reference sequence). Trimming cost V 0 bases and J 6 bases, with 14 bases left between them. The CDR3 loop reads CASSQDYNSRAEAFF. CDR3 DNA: TGTGCCAGCAGCCAAGACTACAACTCCAGGGCTGAAGCTTTCTTT.

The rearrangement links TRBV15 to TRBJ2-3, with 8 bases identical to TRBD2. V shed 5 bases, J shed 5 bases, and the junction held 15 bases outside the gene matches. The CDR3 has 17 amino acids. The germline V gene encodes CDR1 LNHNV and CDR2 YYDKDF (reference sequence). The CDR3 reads CATSQTGGGTKRDTQYF. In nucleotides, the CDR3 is TGTGCCACCAGCCAAACTGGCGGGGGGACCAAACGAGATACGCAGTATTTT. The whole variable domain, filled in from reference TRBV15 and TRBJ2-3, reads DAMVIQNPRYQVTQFGKPVTLSCSQTLNHNVMYWYQQKSSQAPKLLFHYYDKDFNNEADTPDNFQSRRPNTSFCFLDIRSPGLGDTAMYLCATSQTGGGTKRDTQYFGPGTRLTVL.